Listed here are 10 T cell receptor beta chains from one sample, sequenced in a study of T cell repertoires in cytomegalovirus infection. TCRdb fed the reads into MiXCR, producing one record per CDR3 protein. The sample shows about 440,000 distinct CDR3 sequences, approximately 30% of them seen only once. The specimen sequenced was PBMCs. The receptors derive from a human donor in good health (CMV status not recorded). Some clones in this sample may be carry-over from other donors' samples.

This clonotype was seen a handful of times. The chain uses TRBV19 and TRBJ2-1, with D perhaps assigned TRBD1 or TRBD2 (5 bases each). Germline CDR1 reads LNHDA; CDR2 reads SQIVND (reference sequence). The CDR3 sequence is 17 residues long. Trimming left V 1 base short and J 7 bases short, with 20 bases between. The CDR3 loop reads CASSIVLGPPWDNEQFF. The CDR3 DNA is TGTGCCAGTAGTATAGTGTTGGGACCGCCCTGGGATAATGAGCAGTTCTTC. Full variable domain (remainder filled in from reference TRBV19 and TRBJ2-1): DGGITQSPKYLFRKEGQNVTLSCEQNLNHDAMYWYRQDPGQGLRLIYYSQIVNDFQKGDIAEGYSVSREKKESFPLTVTSAQKNPTAFYLCASSIVLGPPWDNEQFFGPGTRLTVL.

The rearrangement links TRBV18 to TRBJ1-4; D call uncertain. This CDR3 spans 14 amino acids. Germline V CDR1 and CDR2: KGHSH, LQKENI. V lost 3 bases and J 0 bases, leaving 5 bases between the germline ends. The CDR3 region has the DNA TGTGCCAGCTCACCGGGTTCAACTAATGAAAAACTGTTTTTT. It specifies CASSPGSTNEKLFF.

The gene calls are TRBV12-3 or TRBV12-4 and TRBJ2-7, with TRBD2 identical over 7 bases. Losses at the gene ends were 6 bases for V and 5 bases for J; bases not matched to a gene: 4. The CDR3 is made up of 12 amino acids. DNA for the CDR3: TGTGCCAGCAGCTGGGACTACCACGAGCAGTACTTC. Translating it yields CASSWDYHEQYF.

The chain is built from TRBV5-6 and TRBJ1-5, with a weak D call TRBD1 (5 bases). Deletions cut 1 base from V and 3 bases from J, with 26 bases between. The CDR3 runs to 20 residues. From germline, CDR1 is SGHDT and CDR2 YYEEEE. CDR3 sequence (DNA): TGTGCCAGCAGCTTGCAAACCGGGACTCCTTCGTCCTTCAACAATCAGCCCCAGCATTTT. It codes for CASSLQTGTPSSFNNQPQHF.

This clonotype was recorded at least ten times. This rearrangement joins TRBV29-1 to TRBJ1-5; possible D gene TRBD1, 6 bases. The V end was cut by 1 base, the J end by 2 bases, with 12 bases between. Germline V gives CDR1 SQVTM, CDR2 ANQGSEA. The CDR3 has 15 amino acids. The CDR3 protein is CSVEVGRGGNQPQHF. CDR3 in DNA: TGCAGCGTTGAAGTAGGCAGGGGCGGCAATCAGCCCCAGCATTTT.

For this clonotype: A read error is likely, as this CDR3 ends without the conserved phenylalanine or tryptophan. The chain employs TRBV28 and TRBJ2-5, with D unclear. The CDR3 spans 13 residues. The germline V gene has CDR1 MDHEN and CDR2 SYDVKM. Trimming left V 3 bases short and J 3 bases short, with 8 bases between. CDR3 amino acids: CASSFSHEETQYS. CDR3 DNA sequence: TGTGCCAGCAGTTTCAGTCACGAAGAGACCCAGTACTCC.

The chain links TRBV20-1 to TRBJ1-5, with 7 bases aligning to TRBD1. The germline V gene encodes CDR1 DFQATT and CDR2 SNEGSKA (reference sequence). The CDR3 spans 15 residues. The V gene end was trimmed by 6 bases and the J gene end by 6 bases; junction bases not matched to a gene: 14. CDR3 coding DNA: TGCAGTGCCCGACCCGCGGGGACAGATGTTCAGCCCCAGCATTTT. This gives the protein CSARPAGTDVQPQHF.

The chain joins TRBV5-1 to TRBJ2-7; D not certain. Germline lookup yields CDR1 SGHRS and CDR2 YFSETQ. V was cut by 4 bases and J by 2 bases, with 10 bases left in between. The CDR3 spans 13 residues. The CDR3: CASSPDVTYEQYF. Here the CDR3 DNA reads TGCGCCAGCAGCCCCGACGTGACCTACGAGCAGTACTTC.

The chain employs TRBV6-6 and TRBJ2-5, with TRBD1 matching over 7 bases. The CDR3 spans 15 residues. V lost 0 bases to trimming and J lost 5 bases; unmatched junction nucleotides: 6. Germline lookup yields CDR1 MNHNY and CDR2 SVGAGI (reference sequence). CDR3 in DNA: TGTGCCAGCAGTTACTCGAGACAGGGCTTGGAGACCCAGTACTTC. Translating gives CASSYSRQGLETQYF.

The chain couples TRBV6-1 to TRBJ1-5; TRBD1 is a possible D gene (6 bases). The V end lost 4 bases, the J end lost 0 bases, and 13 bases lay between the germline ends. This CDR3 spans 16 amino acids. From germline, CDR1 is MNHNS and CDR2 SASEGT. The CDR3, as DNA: TGTGCCAGCAGTGCCCTTTCAGGGGATAGCAATCAGCCCCAGCATTTT. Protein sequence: CASSALSGDSNQPQHF.